This is a list of T cell receptor beta chains from one sample in a study of T cell repertoires in cytomegalovirus infection. TCRdb called the reads again in MiXCR, with one record for every CDR3 protein. The sample has around 130,000 distinct CDR3 sequences; roughly 8.2% are singletons. The sequenced material came from PBMCs. The receptors here all came from a human donor in good health (CMV status not recorded). Some clones in this sample may be carry-over from other donors' samples. Each CDR3 is given with its conserved first and last residue. A D gene is named only where the DNA matches it firmly. Size is stated for part of the rows, as once, few or many counts, or as a class when the clone is expanded.

j_gene,abundance,v_gene,d_gene,CDR3aa,CDR3nt
TRBJ2-1,many,TRBV7-8,NA,CASSRPAPGEQFF,TGTGCCAGCAGCCGTCCCGCCCCCGGTGAGCAGTTCTTC
TRBJ2-7,few,TRBV12-5,TRBD1,CASALADRYSYEQYF,TGTGCTAGTGCCCTGGCGGACAGGTACTCCTACGAGCAGTACTTC
TRBJ1-6,many,TRBV7-9,NA,CASSGTPGPLHF,TGTGCCAGCAGTGGTACTCCTGGGCCCCTCCACTTT
TRBJ1-2,few,TRBV29-1,TRBD1,CSAHLPGQGDYGYTF,TGCAGCGCACACCTACCGGGACAGGGGGACTATGGCTACACCTTC
TRBJ1-1,few,TRBV28,NA,CASSRMGTMNTEAFF,TGTGCCAGCAGTAGAATGGGCACTATGAACACTGAAGCTTTCTTT
TRBJ2-3,few,TRBV7-2,TRBD2,CASTRTSGRTDTQYF,TGTGCCAGCACTCGGACTAGCGGGAGAACAGATACGCAGTATTTT
TRBJ2-5,many,TRBV7-2,NA,CATGPGGQETQYF,TGTGCCACGGGCCCCGGGGGACAAGAGACCCAGTACTTC
TRBJ2-3,many,TRBV18,NA,CASSPPGQGTSTDTQYF,TGTGCCAGCTCACCACCGGGGCAGGGTACTAGCACAGATACGCAGTATTTT
TRBJ2-1,many,TRBV7-6,TRBD2,CASSLFAGGLNEQFF,TGTGCCAGCAGTTTGTTTGCGGGGGGGCTCAATGAGCAGTTCTTC
TRBJ1-1,many,TRBV5-4,TRBD1,CASSLQGTNTEAFF,TGTGCCAGCAGCTTACAGGGGACGAACACTGAAGCTTTCTTT
TRBJ1-4,many,TRBV5-1,TRBD1,CASSLEGQGLGEKLFF,TGCGCCAGCAGCTTGGAAGGACAGGGCCTAGGTGAAAAACTGTTTTTT
TRBJ1-1,many,TRBV12-3/TRBV12-4,TRBD1,CASSRGGSVTEAFF,TGTGCCAGCAGCCGAGGGGGCTCGGTCACTGAAGCTTTCTTT
TRBJ2-7,few,TRBV20-1,TRBD1,CSARSGQGDYEQYF,TGCAGTGCTAGATCCGGACAGGGGGACTACGAGCAGTACTTC
TRBJ1-4,many,TRBV12-3/TRBV12-4,NA,CASGAGNEKLFF,TGTGCCAGCGGGGCCGGGAATGAAAAACTGTTTTTT
TRBJ1-2,NA,TRBV29-1,NA,CSVEVLTPGHTF,TGCAGCGTTGAAGTGTTGACACCCGGTCACACCTTC
TRBJ2-5,few,TRBV12-3/TRBV12-4,TRBD1,CASSLARTGAHF,TGTGCCAGCAGTTTAGCCCGGACAGGGGCTCACTTC
TRBJ1-1,many,TRBV7-2,NA,CASSLLTGRTEAFF,TGTGCCAGCAGCTTACTGACGGGGAGGACTGAAGCTTTCTTT
TRBJ1-1,many,TRBV2,TRBD1,CASMDQGAGAFF,TGTGCCAGCATGGACCAGGGGGCGGGGGCTTTCTTT
TRBJ2-1,many,TRBV7-9,TRBD2,CASSLVGSGGVSYNEQFF,TGTGCCAGCAGCTTAGTTGGTAGCGGGGGAGTCTCCTACAATGAGCAGTTCTTC
TRBJ1-2,many,TRBV7-6,NA,CASSPGQFYGYTF,TGTGCCAGCAGCCCAGGACAATTCTATGGCTACACCTTC
TRBJ1-1,many,TRBV7-6,NA,CASSSDSNTEAFF,TGTGCCAGCAGCTCCGACAGCAACACTGAAGCTTTCTTT
TRBJ2-3,many,TRBV7-2,TRBD2,CASSPLAGFTDTQYF,TGTGCCAGCAGCCCCCTAGCGGGTTTCACAGATACGCAGTATTTT
TRBJ1-1,NA,TRBV28,NA,CASTVGDTEAFF,TGTGCCAGCACCGTAGGAGATACTGAAGCTTTCTTT
TRBJ2-3,few,TRBV4-2,TRBD2,CASSQELAGTRLDTQYF,TGTGCCAGCAGCCAAGAACTAGCGGGGACACGGTTGGATACGCAGTATTTT
TRBJ2-3,many,TRBV7-9,NA,CASSLEPVTDTQYF,TGTGCCAGCAGCTTAGAACCGGTCACAGATACGCAGTATTTT
TRBJ1-1,many,TRBV7-2,NA,CASSRGRNTEAFF,TGTGCCAGCAGCAGAGGGAGGAACACTGAAGCTTTCTTT
TRBJ2-1,few,TRBV19,NA,CASSPGTQSREQFF,TGTGCCAGTAGCCCCGGGACCCAGAGTCGCGAGCAGTTCTTC
TRBJ2-3,many,TRBV28,NA,CASSSGGSSTDTQYF,TGTGCCAGCTCATCCGGGGGCTCTAGCACAGATACGCAGTATTTT
TRBJ2-7,many,TRBV7-2,NA,CASSYPRLAAEQYF,TGTGCCAGCAGCTACCCCCGGCTCGCGGCGGAGCAGTACTTC
TRBJ1-1,NA,TRBV6-2/TRBV6-3,NA,CASSDLTGSWTEAFF,TGTGCCAGCAGTGACCTCACAGGGAGTTGGACTGAAGCTTTCTTT
TRBJ1-2,many,TRBV6-2/TRBV6-3,TRBD1,CASSYSGQDLLYGYTF,TGTGCCAGCAGTTACTCTGGACAGGACCTTTTGTATGGCTACACCTTC
TRBJ1-2,many,TRBV10-3,NA,CAISDVVNYGYTF,TGTGCCATCAGTGACGTAGTTAACTATGGCTACACCTTC
TRBJ2-7,many,TRBV20-1,TRBD2,CSASGLVGGEQYF,TGCAGTGCTTCGGGACTAGTCGGCGGGGAGCAGTACTTC
TRBJ1-1,NA,TRBV11-1,NA,CASSLGMEGTAFF,TGTGCCAGCAGCTTGGGGATGGAGGGTACGGCTTTCTTT
TRBJ1-1,NA,TRBV29-1,NA,CSSHRDTEAFF,TGCAGCTCGCACAGGGACACTGAAGCTTTCTTT
TRBJ1-6,many,TRBV20-1,NA,CSARERSSYNSPLHF,TGCAGTGCTAGGGAGCGGAGCTCCTATAATTCACCCCTCCACTTT
TRBJ1-1,many,TRBV14,NA,CASSQEVRDTGLNTEAFF,TGTGCCAGCAGCCAAGAGGTCAGGGACACCGGGCTGAACACTGAAGCTTTCTTT
TRBJ2-1,many,TRBV23-1,TRBD1,CASSQRTGRYNEQFF,TGCGCCAGCAGTCAAAGGACAGGGAGATACAATGAGCAGTTCTTC
TRBJ2-7,many,TRBV6-5,TRBD2,CASSSSGVFYEQYF,TGTGCCAGCAGTTCTAGCGGGGTTTTCTACGAGCAGTACTTC
TRBJ2-3,many,TRBV7-8,TRBD2,CASSLRTTGGRITDTQYF,TGTGCCAGCAGCTTACGAACTACGGGGGGGCGGATCACAGATACGCAGTATTTT